This T cell receptor (beta chain) stems from a study of cytomegalovirus exposure and HLA in healthy donors. Study-level results: With further analysis later on, most CMV-associated TCR beta chains appeared HLA-restricted.

PCR employed 60 Vbeta and 13 Jbeta primers. TCRdb's table, derived via immunoSEQ multiplex PCR, lists solely in-frame clones and lacks some. The sample contains 150,000 to 200,000 clones, approximately 85% of which appear only once. The ends were cut back, 0 bases at V and 4 bases at J, with 16 bases in the middle. Germline assignment: CDR1 LNHNV and CDR2 YYDKDF (reference sequence). The CDR3 spans 17 residues. In regard to this clone: As yet, its antigen is unknown.

The rearrangement uses TRBV15 and TRBJ1-5; no firm D call. This receptor was identified in a man younger than 35 in good health and CMV-seropositive. Material for sequencing was PBMCs. CDR3: CATSRDLVSPGNQPQHF. The CDR3 bases are TGTGCCACCAGCAGAGATCTAGTATCTCCCGGAAATCAGCCCCAGCATTTT.